This T cell receptor (beta chain) was recovered during a study of beta chain features in type 1 diabetes listed by TCRdb under 2018. Some background on the complete study: No differences in mean age, gender distribution, total cell number or subset yield were found between patients and healthy donors. The study compared the TCRB repertoires of sorted circulating CD4+ T cell subsets in recently diagnosed type 1 diabetes patients with those in matched healthy donors. A total of roughly 100 million sorted cells were examined across all samples, and a strong correlation was observed between cell number per subset and RNA yield. Whereas all 28 donors provided naive and central memory subsets, regulatory and stem cell-like memory subsets were isolated from just 8 patients and about eight healthy donors. Broad study findings and their caveats: Because cDNA was sequenced instead of genomic DNA, activated cells with high expression could be over-represented, although the groups did not differ in activation or CD3 levels. Shorter templates might have been favored by PCR, but patient and control samples were amplified and corrected together, so both groups would have been affected equally by any skew. In all four CD4+ subsets, TCRB CDR3 length was moderately but significantly shorter in type 1 diabetes patients. Naive, central memory and regulatory TCRB repertoires appeared to be more similar among patients than among healthy donors. At VDJ recombination sites, patients with type 1 diabetes made fewer insertions and deleted more nucleotides, a pattern implying thymic rearrangement abnormalities. Because the HLA sub-analyses included only small numbers of individuals, any influence of HLA type on TCRB rearrangement was left unresolved.

The entire isolated RNA was reverse transcribed using the High Capacity cDNA Reverse Transcription Kit, and thus expressed TCRB transcripts were sequenced. Deep immunoSEQ sequencing was performed on naive, central memory and regulatory T cell samples, with an average of around 3.5 million total reads per sample. Sorted cells were lysed in RLT buffer and RNA was extracted with DNase-treated RNeasy Micro or Mini kits, depending on cell number. Each cell subset was processed separately to prevent cross-contamination, with patient and healthy donor samples processed together. TCRB sequences were amplified from cDNA with the immunoSEQ multiplex PCR, producing 87-bp fragments spanning the CDR3 region. Sequencing of the amplicons was done on the Illumina HiSeq platform. The paper's data handling went like this. Synthetic template baselines were used to correct PCR bias computationally, reads within Hamming distance 2 were collapsed together, and singletons that could not be merged were discarded. Reads were aligned against IMGT so that V, D and J genes, CDR3 length and insertions or deletions at six rearrangement sites could be assigned. Within each subset, clonotype counts were normalized to sorted cell number, after which true diversity and Gini coefficients were computed with the tcR R package. Repertoire sharing was quantified using the overlap coefficient calculated on TCRB nucleotide sequences. As a proxy for the pre-selection repertoire, out-of-frame TCRB sequences from naive cells were analyzed. The table was pulled from immuneACCESS by TCRdb, which kept in-frame rearrangements only. Such tables lose some clones; where checked, under half of the loss comes from unresolved V genes, and the rest has no known cause. V and J calls and clone size are copied from that table; D and trimming were computed from the DNA. The sample table contains 300,000 to 400,000 clones; only one count was recorded for approximately 10% of them. The top ten hold about 0.015% of the sample.

From each donor, a single peripheral blood sample of around 0.12 L on average was drawn into heparinised tubes. Naive, central memory, regulatory and stem cell-like memory CD4+ T cells were sorted on a BD FACSAria II using a panel including CD45RO, CCR7, CD25, CD127, CD95 and CD27. All sorted populations exceeded 98% purity. Right away, PBMCs were isolated by Lymphoprep density gradient centrifugation and were stained directly, with no culture step. Samples were stained and sorted in pairs, with one healthy donor and one patient per experiment, so that batch effects were minimized. Concerning this clone: It lacks a known antigen. Per-base qualities were not stored, and no clone one base away is much larger.

What was sequenced was naive CD4+ T cells from blood. The cell subset or site label of this sample denotes: true naive CD4+ T cells. The receptor was isolated from a woman in her 30s in good health.

In nucleotide form, the sequence is TGTGCCAGCAGCCTGGGACTAGCGGGAGTGCGCGAGCAGTACTTC. Its protein reads: CASSLGLAGVREQYF. The rearrangement combines TRBV9 with TRBJ2-7, with 14 middle bases fitting TRBD2. Taken from cysteine to phenylalanine, the CDR3 has 15 residues. Left in the record is the CDR3 DNA by itself, 45 bases read in frame from the first base. Sequences SGDLS (CDR1) and YYNGEE (CDR2) are obtained from the germline V gene. V is cut back by 4 bases and J by 6 bases, with 6 bases in the junction unmatched.